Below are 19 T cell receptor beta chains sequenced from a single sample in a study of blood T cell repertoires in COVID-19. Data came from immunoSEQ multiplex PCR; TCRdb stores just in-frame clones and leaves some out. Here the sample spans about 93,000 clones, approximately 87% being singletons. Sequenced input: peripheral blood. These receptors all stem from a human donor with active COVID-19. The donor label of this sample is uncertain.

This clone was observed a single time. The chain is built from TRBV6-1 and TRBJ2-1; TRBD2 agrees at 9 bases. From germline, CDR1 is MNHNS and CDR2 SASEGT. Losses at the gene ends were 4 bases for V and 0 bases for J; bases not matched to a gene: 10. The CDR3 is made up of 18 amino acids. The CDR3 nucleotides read TGTGCCAGCAGTGGGCTAGCGGGGAGGTCTTCCTCCTACAATGAGCAGTTCTTC. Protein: CASSGLAGRSSSYNEQFF.

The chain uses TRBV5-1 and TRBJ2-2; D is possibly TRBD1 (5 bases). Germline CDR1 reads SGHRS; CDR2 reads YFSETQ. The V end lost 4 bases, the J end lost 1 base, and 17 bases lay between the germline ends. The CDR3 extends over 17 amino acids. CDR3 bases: TGCGCCAGCAGCCCCGCCGTTTCGACAGTGAACACCGGGGAGCTGTTTTTT. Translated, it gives CASSPAVSTVNTGELFF.

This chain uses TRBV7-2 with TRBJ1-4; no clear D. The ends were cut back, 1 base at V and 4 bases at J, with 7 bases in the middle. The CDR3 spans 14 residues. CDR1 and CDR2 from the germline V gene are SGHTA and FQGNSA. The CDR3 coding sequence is TGTGCCAGCAGCTTAGACTCCTATAATGAAAAACTGTTTTTT. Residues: CASSLDSYNEKLFF.

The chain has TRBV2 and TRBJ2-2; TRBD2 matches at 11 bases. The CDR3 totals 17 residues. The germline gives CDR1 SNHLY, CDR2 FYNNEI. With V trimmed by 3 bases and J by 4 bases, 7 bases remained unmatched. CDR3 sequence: CASSERHTSGGTGELFF. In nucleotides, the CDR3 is TGTGCCAGCAGTGAGAGACATACTAGCGGGGGCACCGGGGAGCTGTTTTTT.

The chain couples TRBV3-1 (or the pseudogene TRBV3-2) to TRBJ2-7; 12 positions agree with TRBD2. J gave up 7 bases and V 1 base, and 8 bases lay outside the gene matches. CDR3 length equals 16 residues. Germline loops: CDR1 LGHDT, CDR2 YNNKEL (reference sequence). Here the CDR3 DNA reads TGTGCCAGCAGCCAAGCCCCTTCGGGACTAGCGGGTGAGCAGTACTTC. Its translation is CASSQAPSGLAGEQYF.

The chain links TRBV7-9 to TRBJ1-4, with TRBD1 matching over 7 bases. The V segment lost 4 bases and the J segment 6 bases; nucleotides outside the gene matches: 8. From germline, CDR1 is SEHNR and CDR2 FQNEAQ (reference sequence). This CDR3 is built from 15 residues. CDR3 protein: CASSWGQGTDEKLFF. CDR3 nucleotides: TGTGCCAGCAGCTGGGGGCAGGGGACAGATGAAAAACTGTTTTTT. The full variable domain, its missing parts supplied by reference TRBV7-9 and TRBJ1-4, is DTGVSQNPRHKITKRGQNVTFRCDPISEHNRLYWYRQTLGQGPEFLTYFQNEAQLEKSRLLSDRFSAERPKGSFSTLEIQRTEQGDSAMYLCASSWGQGTDEKLFFGSGTQLSVL.

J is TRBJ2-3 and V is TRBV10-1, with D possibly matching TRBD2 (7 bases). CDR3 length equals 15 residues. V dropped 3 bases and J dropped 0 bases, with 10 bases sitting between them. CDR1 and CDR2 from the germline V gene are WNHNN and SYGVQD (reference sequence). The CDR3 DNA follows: TGCGCCAGCAGTGATAGGGGGGGAAGCACAGATACGCAGTATTTT. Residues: CASSDRGGSTDTQYF.

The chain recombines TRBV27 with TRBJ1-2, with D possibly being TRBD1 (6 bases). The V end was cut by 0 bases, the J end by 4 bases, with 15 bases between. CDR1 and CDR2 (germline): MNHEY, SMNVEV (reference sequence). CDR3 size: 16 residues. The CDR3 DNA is TGTGCCAGCAGTTTATCGGGGGGGGCTCTTGGCTATGGCTACACCTTC. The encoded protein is CASSLSGGALGYGYTF.

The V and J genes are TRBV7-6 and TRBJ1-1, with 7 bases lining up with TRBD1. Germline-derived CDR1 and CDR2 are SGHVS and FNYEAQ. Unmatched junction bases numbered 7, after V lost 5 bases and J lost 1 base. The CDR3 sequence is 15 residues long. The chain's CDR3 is CASSLRGPPNTEAFF. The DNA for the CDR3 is TGTGCCAGCAGCCTAAGGGGGCCTCCGAACACTGAAGCTTTCTTT.

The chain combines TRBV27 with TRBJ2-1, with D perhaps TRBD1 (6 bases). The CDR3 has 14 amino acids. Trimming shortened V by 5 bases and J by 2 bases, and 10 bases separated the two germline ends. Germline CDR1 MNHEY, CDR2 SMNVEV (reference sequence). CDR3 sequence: CASSHWTAYNEQFF. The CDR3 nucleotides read TGTGCCAGCAGTCATTGGACAGCCTACAATGAGCAGTTCTTC.

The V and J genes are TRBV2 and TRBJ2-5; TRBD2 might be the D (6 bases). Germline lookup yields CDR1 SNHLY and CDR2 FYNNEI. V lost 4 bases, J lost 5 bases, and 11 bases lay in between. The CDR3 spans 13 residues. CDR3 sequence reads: CASSGRRGETQYF. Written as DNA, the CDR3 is TGTGCCAGCAGTGGTAGACGGGGGGAGACCCAGTACTTC.

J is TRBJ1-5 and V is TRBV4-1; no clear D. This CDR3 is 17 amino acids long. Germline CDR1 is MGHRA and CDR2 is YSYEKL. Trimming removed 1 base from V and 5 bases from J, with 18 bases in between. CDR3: CASSQGGRGTGYQPQHF. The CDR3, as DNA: TGCGCCAGCAGCCAAGGCGGCCGCGGTACGGGATATCAGCCCCAGCATTTT.

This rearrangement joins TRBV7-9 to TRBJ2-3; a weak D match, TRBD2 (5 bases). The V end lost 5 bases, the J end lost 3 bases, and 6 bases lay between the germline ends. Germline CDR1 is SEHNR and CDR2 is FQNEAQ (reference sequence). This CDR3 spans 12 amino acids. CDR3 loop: CASSPGTDTQYF. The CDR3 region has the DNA TGTGCCAGCAGCCCGGGGACAGATACGCAGTATTTT.

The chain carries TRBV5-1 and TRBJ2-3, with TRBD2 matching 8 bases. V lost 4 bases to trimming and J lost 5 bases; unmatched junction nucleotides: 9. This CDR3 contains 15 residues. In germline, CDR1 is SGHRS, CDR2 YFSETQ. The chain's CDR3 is CASSPERGPGDTQYF. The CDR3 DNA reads TGCGCCAGCAGCCCAGAGCGGGGGCCGGGAGATACGCAGTATTTT. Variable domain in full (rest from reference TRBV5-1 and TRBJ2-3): KAGVTQTPRYLIKTRGQQVTLSCSPISGHRSVSWYQQTPGQGLQFLFEYFSETQRNKGNFPGRFSGRQFSNSRSEMNVSTLELGDSALYLCASSPERGPGDTQYFGPGTRLTVL.

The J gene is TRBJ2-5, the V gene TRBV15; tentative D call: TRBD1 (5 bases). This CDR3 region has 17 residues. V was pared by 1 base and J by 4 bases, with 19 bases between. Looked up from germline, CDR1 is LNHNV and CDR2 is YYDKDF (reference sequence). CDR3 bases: TGTGCCACCAGCAGAGGGGGCGGACGGTCCCTGGGAGAGACCCAGTACTTC. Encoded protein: CATSRGGGRSLGETQYF.

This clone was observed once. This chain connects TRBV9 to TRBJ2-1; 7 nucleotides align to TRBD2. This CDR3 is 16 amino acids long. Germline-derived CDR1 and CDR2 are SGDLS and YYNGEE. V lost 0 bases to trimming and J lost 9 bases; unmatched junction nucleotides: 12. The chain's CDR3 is CASSVVGPSGDTEQFF. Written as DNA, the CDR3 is TGTGCCAGCAGCGTAGTTGGACCCAGCGGGGATACTGAGCAGTTCTTC.

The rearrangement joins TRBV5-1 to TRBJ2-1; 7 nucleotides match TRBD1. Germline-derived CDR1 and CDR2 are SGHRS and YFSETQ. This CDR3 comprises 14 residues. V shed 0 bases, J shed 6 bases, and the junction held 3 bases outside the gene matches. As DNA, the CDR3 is TGCGCCAGCAGCTTGGGACAGGGCTCCAATGAGCAGTTCTTC. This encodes CASSLGQGSNEQFF.

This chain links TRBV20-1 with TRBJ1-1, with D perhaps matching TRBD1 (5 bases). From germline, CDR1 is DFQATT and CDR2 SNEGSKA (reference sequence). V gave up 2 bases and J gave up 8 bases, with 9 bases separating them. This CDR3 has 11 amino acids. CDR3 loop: CSARRGSEAFF. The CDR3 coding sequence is TGCAGTGCTAGAAGGGGTTCAGAAGCTTTCTTT.

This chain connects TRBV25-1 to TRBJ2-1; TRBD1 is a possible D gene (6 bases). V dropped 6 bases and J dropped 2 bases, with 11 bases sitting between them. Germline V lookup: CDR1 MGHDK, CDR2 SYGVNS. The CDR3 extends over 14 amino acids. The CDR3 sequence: CASRATGPYNEQFF. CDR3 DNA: TGTGCCAGCAGAGCCACAGGGCCCTACAATGAGCAGTTCTTC.